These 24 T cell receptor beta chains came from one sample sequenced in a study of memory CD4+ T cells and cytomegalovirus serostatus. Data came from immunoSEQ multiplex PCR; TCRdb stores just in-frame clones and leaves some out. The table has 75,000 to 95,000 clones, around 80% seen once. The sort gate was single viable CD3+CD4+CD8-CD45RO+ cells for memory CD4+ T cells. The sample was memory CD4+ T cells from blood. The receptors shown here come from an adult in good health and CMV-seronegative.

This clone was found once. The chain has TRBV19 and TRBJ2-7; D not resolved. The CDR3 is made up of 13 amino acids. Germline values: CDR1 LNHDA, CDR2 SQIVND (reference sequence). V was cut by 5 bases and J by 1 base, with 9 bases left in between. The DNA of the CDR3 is TGTGCCAGTAGTCAAACAAGTTCCTACGAGCAGTACTTC. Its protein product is CASSQTSSYEQYF.

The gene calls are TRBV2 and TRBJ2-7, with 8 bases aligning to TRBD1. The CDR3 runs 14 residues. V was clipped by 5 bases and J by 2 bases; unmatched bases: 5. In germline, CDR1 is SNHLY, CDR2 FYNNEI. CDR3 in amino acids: CASSFGQGTYEQYF. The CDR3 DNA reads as TGTGCCAGCAGTTTCGGACAGGGAACCTACGAGCAGTACTTC.

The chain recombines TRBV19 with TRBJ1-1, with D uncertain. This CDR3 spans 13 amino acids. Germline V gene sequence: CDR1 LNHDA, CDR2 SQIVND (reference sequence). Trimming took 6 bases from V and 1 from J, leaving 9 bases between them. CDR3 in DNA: TGTGCCAGTAGCATACAGTCGAACACTGAAGCTTTCTTT. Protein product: CASSIQSNTEAFF.

CDR3 bases: TGTGCCTGGAGTGCAACGACGGGGAATCAGCCCCAGCATTTT. It yields the protein CAWSATTGNQPQHF. The V call is TRBV30, the J call TRBJ1-5, with D unclear. Between the trimmed V and J ends, which lost 1 base and 4 bases, there was a span of 11 bases. Germline V gene data show CDR1 as GTSNPN and CDR2 as SVGIG (reference sequence). CDR3 length equals 14 residues.

This chain's CDR3 is CASSVLGLTPAGANTGELFF. The CDR3 region has the DNA TGTGCCAGCAGCGTCTTGGGGCTAACACCCGCGGGGGCGAACACCGGGGAGCTGTTTTTT. V usage is TRBV9 and J usage is TRBJ2-2; 7 bases align to TRBD2. The germline gives CDR1 SGDLS, CDR2 YYNGEE. J lost 0 bases, V lost 2 bases, and 16 bases had no gene match. There are 20 residues in the CDR3.

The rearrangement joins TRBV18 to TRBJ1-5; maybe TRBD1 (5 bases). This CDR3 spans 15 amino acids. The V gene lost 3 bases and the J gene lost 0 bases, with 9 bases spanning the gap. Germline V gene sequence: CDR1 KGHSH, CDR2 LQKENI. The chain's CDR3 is CASSPSTDSNQPQHF. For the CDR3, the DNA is TGTGCCAGCTCACCTTCGACAGATAGCAATCAGCCCCAGCATTTT.

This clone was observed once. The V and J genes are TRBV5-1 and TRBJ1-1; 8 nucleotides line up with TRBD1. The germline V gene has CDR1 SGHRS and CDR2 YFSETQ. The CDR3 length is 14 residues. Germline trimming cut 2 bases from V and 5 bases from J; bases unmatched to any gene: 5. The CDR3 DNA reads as TGCGCCAGCAGCTTCGGCAGGGGGCGTACTGAAGCTTTCTTT. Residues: CASSFGRGRTEAFF. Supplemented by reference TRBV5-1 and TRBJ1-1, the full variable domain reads KAGVTQTPRYLIKTRGQQVTLSCSPISGHRSVSWYQQTPGQGLQFLFEYFSETQRNKGNFPGRFSGRQFSNSRSEMNVSTLELGDSALYLCASSFGRGRTEAFFGQGTRLTVV.

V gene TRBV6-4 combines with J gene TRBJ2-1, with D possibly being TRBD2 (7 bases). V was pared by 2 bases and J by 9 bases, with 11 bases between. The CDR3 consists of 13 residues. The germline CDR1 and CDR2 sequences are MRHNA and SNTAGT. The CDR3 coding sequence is TGTGCCAGCAGTGACGGGGGGGCCCTTGAGCAGTTCTTC. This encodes CASSDGGALEQFF.

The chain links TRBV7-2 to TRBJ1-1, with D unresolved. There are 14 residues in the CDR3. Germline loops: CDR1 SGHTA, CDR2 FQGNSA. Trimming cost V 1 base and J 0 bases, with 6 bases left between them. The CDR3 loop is CASSLGGLNTEAFF. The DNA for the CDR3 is TGTGCCAGCAGCTTAGGAGGACTGAACACTGAAGCTTTCTTT.

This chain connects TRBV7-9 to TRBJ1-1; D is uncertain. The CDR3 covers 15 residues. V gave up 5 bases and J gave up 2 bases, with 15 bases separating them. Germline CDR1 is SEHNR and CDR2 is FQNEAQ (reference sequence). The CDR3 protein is CASSPRWEQNTEAFF. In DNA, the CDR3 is TGTGCCAGCAGCCCAAGATGGGAGCAAAACACTGAAGCTTTCTTT. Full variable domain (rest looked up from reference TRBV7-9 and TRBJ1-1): DTGVSQNPRHKITKRGQNVTFRCDPISEHNRLYWYRQTLGQGPEFLTYFQNEAQLEKSRLLSDRFSAERPKGSFSTLEIQRTEQGDSAMYLCASSPRWEQNTEAFFGQGTRLTVV.

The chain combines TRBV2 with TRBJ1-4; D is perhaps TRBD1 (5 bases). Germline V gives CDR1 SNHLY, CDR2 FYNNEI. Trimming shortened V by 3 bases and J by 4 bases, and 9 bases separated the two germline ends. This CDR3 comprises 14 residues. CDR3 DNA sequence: TGTGCCAGCAGTGATTCAGGGATTAATGAAAAACTGTTTTTT. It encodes CASSDSGINEKLFF.

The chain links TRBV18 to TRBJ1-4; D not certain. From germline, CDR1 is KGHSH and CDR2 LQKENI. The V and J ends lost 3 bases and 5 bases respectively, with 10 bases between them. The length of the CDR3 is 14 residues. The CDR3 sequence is CASSPEVKNEKLFF. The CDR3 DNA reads TGTGCCAGCTCACCGGAGGTAAAGAATGAAAAACTGTTTTTT.

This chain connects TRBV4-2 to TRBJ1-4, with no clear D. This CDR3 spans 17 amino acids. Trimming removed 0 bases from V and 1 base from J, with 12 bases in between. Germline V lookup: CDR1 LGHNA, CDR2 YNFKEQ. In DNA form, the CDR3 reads TGTGCCAGCAGCCAAGACGTGGTAACTGGAACTAATGAAAAACTGTTTTTT. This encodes CASSQDVVTGTNEKLFF.

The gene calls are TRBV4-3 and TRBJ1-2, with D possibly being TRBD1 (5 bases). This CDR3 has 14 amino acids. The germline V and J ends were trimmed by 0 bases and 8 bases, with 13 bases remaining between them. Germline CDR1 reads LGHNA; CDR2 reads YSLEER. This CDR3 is CASSQDVQAGGYTF. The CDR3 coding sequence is TGCGCCAGCAGCCAAGATGTACAGGCGGGAGGCTACACCTTC.

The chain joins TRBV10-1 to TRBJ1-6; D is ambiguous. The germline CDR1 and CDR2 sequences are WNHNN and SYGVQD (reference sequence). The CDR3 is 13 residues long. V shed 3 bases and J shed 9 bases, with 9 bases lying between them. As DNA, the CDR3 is TGCGCCAGCAGTGACAGCCTTACTTCACCCCTCCACTTT. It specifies CASSDSLTSPLHF.

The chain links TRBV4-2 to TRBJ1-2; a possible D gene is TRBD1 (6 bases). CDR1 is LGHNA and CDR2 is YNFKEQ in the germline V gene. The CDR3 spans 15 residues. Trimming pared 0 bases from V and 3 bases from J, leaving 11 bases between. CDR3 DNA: TGTGCCAGCAGCCAAGATCCGGGGGCAGACTATGGCTACACCTTC. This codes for CASSQDPGADYGYTF.

CDR3 nucleotides: TGTGCCAGCAGCCCTCGGACAGGGAACTATGGCTACACCTTC. This gives the protein CASSPRTGNYGYTF. V is TRBV7-3 and J is TRBJ1-2; 8 bases are a match to TRBD1. The V gene end was trimmed by 5 bases and the J gene end by 2 bases; junction bases not matched to a gene: 4. Germline CDR1 is SGHTA and CDR2 is FQGTGA. CDR3 length: 14 amino acids.

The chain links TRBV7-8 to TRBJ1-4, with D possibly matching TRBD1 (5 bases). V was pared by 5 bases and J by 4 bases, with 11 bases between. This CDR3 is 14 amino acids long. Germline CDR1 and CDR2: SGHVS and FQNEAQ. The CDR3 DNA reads TGTGCCAGCAGCCCCGGGACCTTTAATGAAAAACTGTTTTTT. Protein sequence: CASSPGTFNEKLFF.

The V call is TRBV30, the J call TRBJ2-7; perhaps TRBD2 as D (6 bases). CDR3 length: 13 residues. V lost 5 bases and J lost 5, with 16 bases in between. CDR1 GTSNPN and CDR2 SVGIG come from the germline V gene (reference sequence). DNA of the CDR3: TGTGCCTGGGGAAAGGGGAGGAGGAACGAGCAGTACTTC. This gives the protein CAWGKGRRNEQYF.

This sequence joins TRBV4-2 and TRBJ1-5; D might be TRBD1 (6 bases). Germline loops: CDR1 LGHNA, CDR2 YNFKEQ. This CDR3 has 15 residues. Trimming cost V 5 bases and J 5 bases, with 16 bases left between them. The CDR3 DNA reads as TGTGCCAGCAGCTTGAGGGGGGGAGATTATCAGCCCCAGCATTTT. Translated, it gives CASSLRGGDYQPQHF.

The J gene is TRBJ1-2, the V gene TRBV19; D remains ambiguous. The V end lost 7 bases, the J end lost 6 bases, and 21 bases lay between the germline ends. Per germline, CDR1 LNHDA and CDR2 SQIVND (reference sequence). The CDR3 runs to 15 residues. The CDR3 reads CASTAVARIRDGYTF. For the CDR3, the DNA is TGTGCCAGTACCGCCGTGGCGCGGATCCGGGATGGCTACACCTTC.

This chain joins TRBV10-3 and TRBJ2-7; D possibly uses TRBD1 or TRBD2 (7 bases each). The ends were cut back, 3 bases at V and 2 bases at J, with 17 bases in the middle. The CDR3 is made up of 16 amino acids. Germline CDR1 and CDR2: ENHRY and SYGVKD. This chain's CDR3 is CAISDPTGRGAYEQYF. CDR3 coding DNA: TGTGCCATCAGTGACCCGACAGGGAGGGGAGCCTACGAGCAGTACTTC.

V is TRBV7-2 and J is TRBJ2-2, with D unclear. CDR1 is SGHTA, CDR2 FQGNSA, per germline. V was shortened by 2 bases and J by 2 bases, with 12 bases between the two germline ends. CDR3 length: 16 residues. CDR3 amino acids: CASSLNGQINTGELFF. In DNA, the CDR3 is TGTGCCAGCAGCTTAAACGGTCAGATCAACACCGGGGAGCTGTTTTTT.

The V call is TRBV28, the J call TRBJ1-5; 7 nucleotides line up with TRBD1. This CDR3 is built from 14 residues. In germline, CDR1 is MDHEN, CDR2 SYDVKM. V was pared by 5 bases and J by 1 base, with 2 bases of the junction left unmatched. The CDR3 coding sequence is TGTGCCAGCAGTCAGGGGGTGAGCAATCAGCCCCAGCATTTT. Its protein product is CASSQGVSNQPQHF.